This entry lists 27 T cell receptor beta chains sequenced from one sample in a study of cytomegalovirus exposure and HLA in healthy donors. A multiplex PCR was run with 60 Vbeta primers and 13 Jbeta primers. Produced via immunoSEQ multiplex PCR; TCRdb's table is partial and in-frame only. Of under 200,000 clones listed, roughly 80% were seen once; the top ten hold under 1.5%. Sequenced sample: PBMCs. These receptors all stem from a man over 45 in good health and CMV-seropositive.

This rearrangement joins TRBV2 to TRBJ1-2; D remains unclear. CDR1 is SNHLY and CDR2 is FYNNEI in the germline V gene. This CDR3 has 12 residues. V was shortened by 8 bases and J by 7 bases, with 14 bases between the two germline ends. The CDR3 loop is CASLRPDGGYTF. CDR3 in DNA: TGTGCCAGCCTGCGGCCCGACGGTGGCTACACCTTC.

As to this clone: The conserved phenylalanine or tryptophan is not found at the CDR3 terminus, so this likely reflects a read error. The DNA is omitted, as the CDR3 cannot be located on it reliably, and the CDR3 follows TCRdb's listing. This chain connects TRBV5-6 to TRBJ2-7; the D call TRBD2 from the table was never checked on the DNA. Germline CDR1 SGHDT, CDR2 YYEEEE. The CDR3 totals 12 residues, both ends included. CDR3: CASSLAGREREL.

The CDR3 DNA is TGCGCCAGCAGCATGACAGGTTCCTACGAGCAGTACTTC. Its translation is CASSMTGSYEQYF. The chain couples TRBV5-1 to TRBJ2-7; D may be TRBD1 (6 bases). The CDR3 has 13 amino acids. Per the germline V gene, CDR1 is SGHRS and CDR2 is YFSETQ. The V end was cut by 4 bases, the J end by 1 base, with 9 bases between.

The chain has TRBV28 and TRBJ2-5; TRBD1 matches 7 bases. The CDR3 contains 13 residues. CDR1 MDHEN and CDR2 SYDVKM come from the germline V gene. V was pared by 10 bases and J by 9 bases, with 14 bases of the junction left unmatched. CDR3 sequence: CANTTGQDEAQYF. The CDR3 DNA reads TGTGCCAACACGACAGGGCAGGATGAGGCCCAGTACTTC.

V is TRBV5-5 and J is TRBJ2-7; tentative D call: TRBD1 (5 bases). CDR1 and CDR2 from the germline V gene are SGHKS and YYEKEE (reference sequence). The CDR3 contains 13 residues. Trimming took 4 bases from V and 1 from J, leaving 9 bases between them. The CDR3 is CASSPTVSYEQYF. CDR3 bases: TGTGCCAGCAGCCCGACAGTTTCCTACGAGCAGTACTTC.

The CDR3 loop is CASGGYEQYF. CDR3 in DNA: TGTGCCAGCGGGGGGTACGAGCAGTACTTC. The chain links TRBV2 to TRBJ2-7; possibly TRBD2 for D (6 bases). V gave up 8 bases and J gave up 4 bases, with 6 bases separating them. In germline, CDR1 is SNHLY, CDR2 FYNNEI. This CDR3 has 10 amino acids.

The DNA for the CDR3 is TGCAGCGTTGAAGACCCAGCGGTTAGCTCCTACAATGAGCAGTTCTTC. Translation gives CSVEDPAVSSYNEQFF. The chain uses TRBV29-1 and TRBJ2-1, with D possibly being TRBD2 (5 bases). This CDR3 is built from 16 residues. V was pared by 0 bases and J by 0 bases, with 12 bases between. The germline V gene has CDR1 SQVTM and CDR2 ANQGSEA.

The rearrangement uses TRBV5-8 and TRBJ1-4, with a possible D match to TRBD1 (6 bases). The length of the CDR3 is 17 residues. Germline CDR1 SGHTS, CDR2 YDEGEE. The V gene lost 4 bases and the J gene lost 0 bases, with 16 bases spanning the gap. DNA of the CDR3: TGTGCCAGCAGCCTGGGATCCACAGGGACAACTAATGAAAAACTGTTTTTT. As protein: CASSLGSTGTTNEKLFF.

This chain uses TRBV7-2 with TRBJ2-1; D gene ambiguous. In germline, CDR1 is SGHTA, CDR2 FQGNSA. CDR3 length: 12 amino acids. V was shortened by 5 bases and J by 5 bases, with 7 bases between the two germline ends. The CDR3: CASSVNNNEQFF. The CDR3 coding sequence is TGTGCCAGCAGCGTAAACAACAATGAGCAGTTCTTC.

The chain has TRBV6-1 and TRBJ2-7; D is uncertain. The CDR3 covers 13 residues. V lost 7 bases and J 3 bases, leaving 13 bases between the germline ends. Germline loops: CDR1 MNHNS, CDR2 SASEGT. Written as DNA, the CDR3 is TGTGCCAGCAAATTTCGTCGAGTCTACGAGCAGTACTTC. The encoded protein is CASKFRRVYEQYF.

This chain joins TRBV4-3 and TRBJ2-1; 7 nucleotides align to TRBD2. Germline trimming cut 2 bases from V and 1 base from J; bases unmatched to any gene: 8. The V gene's germline CDR1 is LGHNA and CDR2 YSLEER. The CDR3 covers 17 residues. The CDR3 spells CASSQRLALGSYNEQFF. CDR3 DNA sequence: TGCGCCAGCAGCCAAAGACTAGCTTTAGGGTCCTACAATGAGCAGTTCTTC.

This chain joins TRBV21-1 and TRBJ2-4; the table's D call, TRBD2, has no DNA check behind it. TRBV21-1 counts as a pseudogene. This CDR3 spans 14 amino acids. The CDR3 DNA reads TGTGCCAGCCCGCCGGGGTCGATTCAAAACATTCAGTACTTC. It encodes CASPPGSIQNIQYF.

The CDR3 DNA reads as TGTGCCAGCAGGTTACTAGGTGATACGCAGTATTTT. This translates into CASRLLGDTQYF. V gene TRBV6-1 combines with J gene TRBJ2-3, with D perhaps matching TRBD2 (5 bases). V was pared by 6 bases and J by 6 bases, with 10 bases between. This CDR3 region has 12 residues. Germline assignment: CDR1 MNHNS and CDR2 SASEGT.

V is TRBV5-1 and J is TRBJ2-5, with TRBD2 as a possible D gene (5 bases). The germline CDR1 and CDR2 sequences are SGHRS and YFSETQ. The CDR3 runs to 14 residues. Trimming left V 4 bases short and J 7 bases short, with 17 bases between. The CDR3 DNA reads TGCGCCAGCAGCCCAGATACTAGTTCCGGGACCCAGTACTTC. It translates to CASSPDTSSGTQYF.

V usage is TRBV11-2 and J usage is TRBJ2-1, with 10 positions matching TRBD1. The CDR3 consists of 15 residues. From germline, CDR1 is SGHAT and CDR2 FQNNGV. After removal of 6 bases from V and 9 bases from J, the junction contained 11 bases not matched to a gene. The CDR3, as DNA: TGTGCCAGCAGGCAGAGGGGGACAGGGGTGGGTGAGCAGTTCTTC. Residues: CASRQRGTGVGEQFF.

This clone was counted between two and nine times. V usage is TRBV15 and J usage is TRBJ2-7; D is ambiguous. With 0 bases removed from V and 3 bases from J, the gap between germline ends came to 3 bases. The CDR3 has 12 residues. In germline, CDR1 is LNHNV, CDR2 YYDKDF (reference sequence). The CDR3 bases are TGTGCCACCAGCAGAGATCGCTACGAGCAGTACTTC. This sequence encodes CATSRDRYEQYF.

This chain links TRBV18 with TRBJ2-2, with TRBD1 matching over 9 bases. Trimming removed 6 bases from V and 2 bases from J; junction bases left unmatched: 7. The V gene's germline CDR1 is KGHSH and CDR2 LQKENI. The CDR3 length is 16 residues. The chain's CDR3 is CASSITGGGNTGELFF. In nucleotides, the CDR3 is TGTGCCAGCTCGATTACAGGGGGCGGAAACACCGGGGAGCTGTTTTTT.

This sequence joins TRBV27 and TRBJ2-1, with D maybe TRBD1 (6 bases). Germline CDR1 is MNHEY and CDR2 is SMNVEV (reference sequence). The V end lost 6 bases, the J end lost 5 bases, and 14 bases lay between the germline ends. CDR3 length equals 14 residues. The chain's CDR3 is CASSRQVANNEQFF. The CDR3 DNA sequence: TGTGCCAGCAGCAGACAGGTAGCAAACAATGAGCAGTTCTTC.

The V and J genes are TRBV18 and TRBJ1-5; TRBD1 might be the D (6 bases). V shed 5 bases and J shed 5 bases, with 10 bases lying between them. CDR3 length: 13 amino acids. Germline V lookup: CDR1 KGHSH, CDR2 LQKENI. The CDR3, as DNA: TGTGCCAGCTCAGAACACAGGGATCAGCCCCAGCATTTT. Translation: CASSEHRDQPQHF.

The V call is TRBV10-3, the J call TRBJ2-5; no firm D call. V gave up 0 bases and J gave up 1 base, with 6 bases separating them. The CDR3 consists of 14 residues. Germline loops: CDR1 ENHRY, CDR2 SYGVKD. CDR3 bases: TGTGCCATCAGTGAGTCGAACACCCAAGAGACCCAGTACTTC. Translating it yields CAISESNTQETQYF.

V is TRBV9 and J is TRBJ2-7; TRBD2 aligns across 8 bases. Germline V gene data show CDR1 as SGDLS and CDR2 as YYNGEE. CDR3 length equals 15 residues. Trimming took 4 bases from V and 5 from J; bases not matched to a gene: 11. The CDR3 is CASSRRGGRSDEQYF. The CDR3 nucleotides are TGTGCCAGCAGCCGACGAGGCGGGAGGAGCGACGAGCAGTACTTC.

The chain couples TRBV11-1 to TRBJ2-5; TRBD1 aligns across 9 bases. The J segment lost 3 bases and the V segment lost 3 bases, leaving 11 bases of the junction unmatched. The CDR3 sequence is 17 residues long. Germline CDR1 reads SGHAT; CDR2 reads FQDESV (reference sequence). CDR3 sequence (DNA): TGTGCCAGCAGCTTTCCAGACAGGGGGAGCGACAAAGAGACCCAGTACTTC. Protein product: CASSFPDRGSDKETQYF.

V and J are TRBV9 and TRBJ1-3; 7 bases are a match to TRBD1. This CDR3 comprises 15 residues. The germline V gene encodes CDR1 SGDLS and CDR2 YYNGEE. Losses at the gene ends were 0 bases for V and 12 bases for J; bases not matched to a gene: 12. This chain's CDR3 is CASSVDGTVNDGIYF. The CDR3 DNA reads as TGTGCCAGCAGCGTAGATGGGACAGTAAATGACGGCATATATTTT. The full variable domain, in which reference TRBV9 and TRBJ1-3 provide the parts outside the CDR3, is DSGVTQTPKHLITATGQRVTLRCSPRSGDLSVYWYQQSLDQGLQFLIQYYNGEERAKGNILERFSAQQFPDLHSELNLSSLELGDSALYFCASSVDGTVNDGIYFGEGSWLTVV.

The V gene is TRBV27, the J gene TRBJ1-5; no definite D call. Germline V lookup: CDR1 MNHEY, CDR2 SMNVEV (reference sequence). V was clipped by 4 bases and J by 2 bases, with 18 bases between them. The CDR3 contains 17 residues. CDR3 bases: TGTGCCAGCAGTTCGGTTGCGGGGTTCCTTGGCAATCAGCCCCAGCATTTT. Amino acid sequence: CASSSVAGFLGNQPQHF.

The V call is TRBV28, the J call TRBJ1-5, with no clear D. CDR3 length: 14 residues. V dropped 1 base and J dropped 6 bases, with 10 bases sitting between them. The germline CDR1 and CDR2 sequences are MDHEN and SYDVKM. CDR3 sequence reads: CASSLYGGLQPQHF. The CDR3, as DNA: TGTGCCAGCAGTTTATATGGAGGGCTTCAGCCCCAGCATTTT.

The chain uses TRBV7-9 and TRBJ2-7; maybe TRBD2 (5 bases). V was trimmed by 5 bases and J by 5 bases, leaving 19 bases between them. CDR3 length: 15 residues. Germline V gives CDR1 SEHNR, CDR2 FQNEAQ (reference sequence). The DNA of the CDR3 is TGTGCCAGCAGCCCTAAGCGGATCCTTGGGGACGAGCAGTACTTC. Encoded protein: CASSPKRILGDEQYF.

In this sample, this clone turned up once. V and J are TRBV6-1 and TRBJ1-4; D remains unclear. Trimming cost V 6 bases and J 8 bases, with 19 bases left between them. The CDR3 extends over 15 amino acids. Germline CDR1 is MNHNS and CDR2 is SASEGT. The CDR3 DNA follows: TGTGCCAGCAGCGACAACTCGAGGGTTGGAGAAAAACTGTTTTTT. Its translation: CASSDNSRVGEKLFF.